The rows below give T cell receptor beta chains drawn from one sample of a study of monozygotic twins with inflammatory bowel disease. TCRdb reanalyzed the 5' RACE reads and collapses them to one entry per CDR3 protein, without DNA. The sample features more than 110,000 distinct CDR3 sequences, with roughly 1.2% in its top ten. Sequences were obtained from blood. The receptors come from a human donor with ulcerative colitis or Crohn's disease, or a healthy co-twin of an affected twin (not recorded which). CDR3s include the opening cysteine and the closing phenylalanine or tryptophan.

V gene: TRBV19
J gene: TRBJ2-1
CDR3 protein: CASSVERGTFYNEQFF

V gene: TRBV11-1
J gene: TRBJ2-3
CDR3 protein: CASSFRLAGGRSTDTQYF

V gene: TRBV3-1
J gene: TRBJ2-7
CDR3 protein: CASSRREGHYEQYF

V gene: TRBV5-4
J gene: TRBJ2-6
CDR3 protein: CASSLQGAGANVLTF

V gene: TRBV7-3
J gene: TRBJ2-1
CDR3 protein: CASSASANEQFF

V gene: TRBV6-1
J gene: TRBJ2-1
CDR3 protein: CASSEIHSGQRSYNEQFF

V gene: TRBV7-6
J gene: TRBJ2-6
CDR3 protein: CASSFGGANVLTF

V gene: TRBV7-9
J gene: TRBJ1-3
CDR3 protein: CASSLRRSGNTIYF

V gene: TRBV11-1
J gene: TRBJ2-7
CDR3 protein: CASSMQRTGEVGYYEQYF

V gene: TRBV7-3
J gene: TRBJ2-1
CDR3 protein: CASSLLGGPYNEQFF

V gene: TRBV3-1
J gene: TRBJ2-1
CDR3 protein: CASKEAGGTYNEQFF

V gene: TRBV5-1
J gene: TRBJ2-2
CDR3 protein: CATSRATANLNTGELFF

V gene: TRBV28
J gene: TRBJ2-3
CDR3 protein: CASKQGPSRTDTQYF